This passage covers 16 T cell receptor beta chains from one sample sequenced in a study of blood T cell repertoires in COVID-19. Sequenced by immunoSEQ multiplex PCR; TCRdb stores in-frame clones only, minus some. The sample shows about 350,000 clones, about 90% of them seen only once. Sequences were obtained from peripheral blood. These TCRs come from a woman between 18 and 30 years old who had recovered from COVID-19.

The rearrangement links TRBV12-3 or TRBV12-4 to TRBJ2-1, with D perhaps matching TRBD2 (5 bases). There are 12 residues in the CDR3. V gave up 5 bases and J gave up 6 bases, with 8 bases separating them. CDR3 amino acids: CASSGLFNEQFF. The CDR3 DNA reads as TGTGCCAGCAGTGGACTCTTCAATGAGCAGTTCTTC.

The chain is built from TRBV11-2 and TRBJ2-3, with TRBD2 matching 7 bases. J lost 6 bases, V lost 1 base, and 4 bases had no gene match. Germline V gene data show CDR1 as SGHAT and CDR2 as FQNNGV. CDR3 length: 14 amino acids. The DNA of the CDR3 is TGTGCCAGCAGCTTAGGAGTGGGAGGGGATACGCAGTATTTT. Protein product: CASSLGVGGDTQYF.

The rearrangement links TRBV6-6 to TRBJ2-3; TRBD1 is a possible D gene (5 bases). Trimming shortened V by 4 bases and J by 6 bases, and 14 bases separated the two germline ends. The CDR3 is 14 amino acids. In germline, CDR1 is MNHNY, CDR2 SVGAGI (reference sequence). CDR3 protein: CASSSPGFRDTQYF. The CDR3 region has the DNA TGTGCCAGCAGTTCTCCAGGGTTTAGGGATACGCAGTATTTT.

The gene calls are TRBV18 and TRBJ2-7; maybe TRBD1 (5 bases). Trimming removed 1 base at V and 5 bases at J, with 9 bases between. Germline CDR1 KGHSH, CDR2 LQKENI. The CDR3 covers 13 residues. Written as DNA, the CDR3 is TGTGCCAGCTCACCACGAACAGGTGACGAGCAGTACGTC. Amino acids: CASSPRTGDEQYV.

The chain recombines TRBV10-1 with TRBJ2-3; a weak D match, TRBD2 (6 bases). CDR3 length equals 15 residues. Germline CDR1 is WNHNN and CDR2 is SYGVQD (reference sequence). Trimming took off 5 bases at V and 2 bases at J, with 14 bases between the two ends. CDR3 sequence reads: CASSPVREVTDTQYF. CDR3 sequence (DNA): TGCGCCAGCAGTCCGGTGCGGGAAGTCACAGATACGCAGTATTTT.

The rearrangement uses TRBV15 and TRBJ2-7; D not resolved. V was shortened by 1 base and J by 4 bases, with 11 bases between the two germline ends. Germline V gives CDR1 LNHNV, CDR2 YYDKDF (reference sequence). The CDR3 has 14 residues. The CDR3: CATSRGNILYEQYV. In nucleotides, the CDR3 is TGTGCCACCAGCAGAGGTAACATCTTATACGAGCAGTACGTC.

The J gene is TRBJ2-3, the V gene TRBV3-1 (or the pseudogene TRBV3-2), with 7 bases fitting TRBD2. The CDR3 runs 15 residues. Germline-derived CDR1 and CDR2 are LGHDT and YNNKEL (reference sequence). The J segment lost 3 bases and the V segment lost 6 bases, leaving 9 bases of the junction unmatched. The CDR3 DNA reads as TGTGCCAGCAGTCGTCAAGCGGGAAGTACAGATACGCAGTATTTT. Protein: CASSRQAGSTDTQYF.

This CDR3 reads CASSPLLYGYTF. CDR3 sequence (DNA): TGTGCCAGCAGCCCACTCCTCTATGGCTACACCTTC. The chain is built from TRBV9 and TRBJ1-2; D call uncertain. The CDR3 is 12 residues long. Germline CDR1 SGDLS, CDR2 YYNGEE. V gave up 4 bases and J gave up 4 bases, with 8 bases separating them.

The chain has TRBV10-3 and TRBJ2-3; 15 bases line up with TRBD2. Trimming removed 2 bases from V and 8 bases from J; junction bases left unmatched: 8. Germline CDR1 ENHRY, CDR2 SYGVKD. This CDR3 has 17 amino acids. The CDR3, as DNA: TGTGCCATCAGTGAGAGAAGGACTAGCGGGAGGGAAGTTACGCAGTATTTT. This encodes CAISERRTSGREVTQYF.

The rearrangement links TRBV10-3 to TRBJ2-3, with 7 bases that match TRBD2. After removal of 10 bases from V and 0 bases from J, the junction contained 7 bases not matched to a gene. Germline V gene sequence: CDR1 ENHRY, CDR2 SYGVKD. The CDR3 contains 14 residues. CDR3: CASRLAASTDTQYF. CDR3 DNA sequence: TGTGCCAGCAGGCTAGCGGCTAGCACAGATACGCAGTATTTT.

In its sample, this clone was seen a few times. The V call is TRBV2, the J call TRBJ2-3, with TRBD2 identical over 14 bases. After removal of 0 bases from V and 3 bases from J, the junction contained 8 bases not matched to a gene. This CDR3 is 19 amino acids long. Germline V gene data show CDR1 as SNHLY and CDR2 as FYNNEI. The CDR3 region is CASSEAPGLAGAHTDTQYF. The CDR3 nucleotides read TGTGCCAGCAGTGAAGCCCCGGGACTAGCGGGAGCACATACAGATACGCAGTATTTT.

This clone was found once. The rearrangement joins TRBV4-3 to TRBJ2-2; D ambiguous. From germline, CDR1 is LGHNA and CDR2 YSLEER. The V and J ends lost 0 bases and 7 bases respectively, with 12 bases between them. There are 15 residues in the CDR3. CDR3 sequence reads: CASSQDPSSLGELFF. The CDR3 DNA reads TGCGCCAGCAGCCAAGACCCGAGTTCACTCGGGGAGCTGTTTTTT.

Concerning this clone: This specimen includes other DNA sequences encoding the same CDR3. V and J are TRBV24-1 and TRBJ2-1, with TRBD2 matching 12 bases. CDR1 KGHDR and CDR2 SFDVKD come from the germline V gene. The CDR3 is 16 residues long. Losses at the gene ends were 4 bases for V and 7 bases for J; bases not matched to a gene: 7. As DNA, the CDR3 is TGTGCCACCAGTGACCCGACTAGCGGGAGAAGGAATGAGCAGTTCTTC. Translated, it gives CATSDPTSGRRNEQFF.

The chain is built from TRBV19 and TRBJ2-1, with 7 bases that match TRBD1. The CDR3 consists of 14 residues. Germline CDR1 and CDR2: LNHDA and SQIVND (reference sequence). V lost 3 bases and J lost 7; bases outside the gene matches: 6. DNA of the CDR3: TGTGCCAGTAGTATTCCGGGACAGCTTAATGAGCAGTTCTTC. Translation gives CASSIPGQLNEQFF. The full variable domain, in which reference TRBV19 and TRBJ2-1 provide the parts outside the CDR3, is DGGITQSPKYLFRKEGQNVTLSCEQNLNHDAMYWYRQDPGQGLRLIYYSQIVNDFQKGDIAEGYSVSREKKESFPLTVTSAQKNPTAFYLCASSIPGQLNEQFFGPGTRLTVL.

The rearrangement joins TRBV11-3 to TRBJ2-5; 7 bases are a match to TRBD2. The CDR3 runs 14 residues. V lost 4 bases to trimming and J lost 3 bases; unmatched junction nucleotides: 5. CDR1 and CDR2 (germline): SGHNT, YENEEA. CDR3 coding DNA: TGTGCCAGCAGCTCCGGACTAGGCGAAGAGACCCAGTACTTC. It yields the protein CASSSGLGEETQYF. The variable domain in full, completed from reference TRBV11-3 and TRBJ2-5, reads EAGVVQSPRYKIIEKKQPVAFWCNPISGHNTLYWYLQNLGQGPELLIRYENEEAVDDSQLPKDRFSAERLKGVDSTLKIQPAELGDSAVYLCASSSGLGEETQYFGPGTRLLVL.

The V call is TRBV29-1, the J call TRBJ1-1; a possible D gene is TRBD1 (6 bases). Germline-derived CDR1 and CDR2 are SQVTM and ANQGSEA. V lost 6 bases to trimming and J lost 3 bases, with 14 bases between them. The CDR3 length is 13 residues. In DNA form, the CDR3 reads TGCAGCGTGGGCTACAGGGTTGACACTGAAGCTTTCTTT. Translated: CSVGYRVDTEAFF.